This T cell receptor (beta chain) was sequenced in a study of vaccination and CD4 T cells after COVID-19. Study in general: Each post-COVID sample was drawn after diagnosis, and the median interval was roughly 100 days (range 35 to 161).

Treatment noted: roughly 10-day PBMC culture with coronavirus spike peptide pools or control peptides (ViraFEST assay). ViraFEST relied on peptide pools to expand antigen-specific T cells; the TCRs were sequenced afterward. At the Johns Hopkins FTIC core, DNA taken from cultured CD4+ T cells was sequenced by way of the Oncomine TCR Beta short-read assay. TCRdb recomputed calls from the PCR reads with MiXCR, one row per CDR3 protein. The table has fewer than 15,000 distinct CDR3 sequences, roughly 43% seen once. The CDR3 length is 16 residues. Germline loops: CDR1 SGHTA, CDR2 FQGNSA. V gave up 4 bases and J gave up 0 bases, with 15 bases separating them. This clonotype is classed as medium-sized. Its matching antigen is unknown.

The sample comprised CD4+ T cells from blood, cultured in vitro. The chain combines TRBV7-2 with TRBJ1-2; D may be TRBD1 (5 bases). The receptor comes from a human donor who had recovered from COVID-19. Here the CDR3 reads CASSSYLDSSNYGYTF. The CDR3 DNA reads TGTGCCAGCAGCTCATACCTAGACAGTTCTAACTATGGCTACACCTTC.